This entry concerns a single TCR beta chain. Authors' methods: Amplification of reference gene primers provided the estimated nucleated cell counts. The method was immunoSEQ multiplex PCR; TCRdb's version includes in-frame clones alone and lacks a portion of them. For V, J and clone size, that table is used; D and trimming come from the DNA. This sample yields roughly 250,000 clones, of which 70% to 90% are seen a single time; about 1% belongs to the top ten. Trimming cost V 5 bases and J 3 bases, with 10 bases left between them. The CDR3 totals 13 residues. CDR1 SEHNR and CDR2 FQNEAQ come from the germline V gene (reference sequence). The data belong to a study of blood T cell repertoires in COVID-19. About the study: COVID-19 samples from acute and convalescent phases originated in the United States, Italy and Spain. Nucleic acid was either cDNA or gDNA, and it came from T cells, B-cell-depleted T cells, or PBMCs.

Enrolled during active infection, Seattle patients were then followed longitudinally. The source is a human donor with COVID-19, enrolled during active disease. The donor label of this sample is uncertain. The sequencing input was peripheral blood. This rearrangement joins TRBV7-9 to TRBJ1-1; D call uncertain. The CDR3 DNA sequence: TGTGCCAGCAGCCGCGTTAGAGACACTGAAGCTTTCTTT. Translating gives CASSRVRDTEAFF.